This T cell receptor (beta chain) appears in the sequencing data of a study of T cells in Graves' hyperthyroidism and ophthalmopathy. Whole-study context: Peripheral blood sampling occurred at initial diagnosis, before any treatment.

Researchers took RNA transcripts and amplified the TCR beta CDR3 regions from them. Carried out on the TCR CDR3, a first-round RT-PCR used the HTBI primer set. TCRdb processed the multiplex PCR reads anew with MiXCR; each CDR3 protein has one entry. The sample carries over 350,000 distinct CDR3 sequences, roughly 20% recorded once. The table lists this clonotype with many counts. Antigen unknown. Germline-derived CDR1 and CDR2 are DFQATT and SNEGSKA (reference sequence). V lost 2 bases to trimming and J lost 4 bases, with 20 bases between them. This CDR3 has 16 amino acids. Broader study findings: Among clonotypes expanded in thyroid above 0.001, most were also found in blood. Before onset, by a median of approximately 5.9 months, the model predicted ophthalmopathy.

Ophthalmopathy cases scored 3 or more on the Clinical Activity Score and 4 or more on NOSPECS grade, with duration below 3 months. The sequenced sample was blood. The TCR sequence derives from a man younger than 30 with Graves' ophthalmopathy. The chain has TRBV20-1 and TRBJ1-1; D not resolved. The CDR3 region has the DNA TGCAGTGCTAGATATCACGCGATAGGGCTCTTCACTGAAGCTTTCTTT. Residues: CSARYHAIGLFTEAFF.